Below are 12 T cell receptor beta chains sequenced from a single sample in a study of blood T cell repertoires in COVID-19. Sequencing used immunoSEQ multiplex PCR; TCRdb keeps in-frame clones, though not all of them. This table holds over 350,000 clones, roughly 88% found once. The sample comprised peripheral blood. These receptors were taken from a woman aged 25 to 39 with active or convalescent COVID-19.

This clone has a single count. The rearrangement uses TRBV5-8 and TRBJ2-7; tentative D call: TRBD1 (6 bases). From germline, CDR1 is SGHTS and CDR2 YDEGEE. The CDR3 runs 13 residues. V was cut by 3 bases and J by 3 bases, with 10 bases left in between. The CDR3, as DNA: TGTGCCAGCAGCTCCCGGGACATCTACGAGCAGTACTTC. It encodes CASSSRDIYEQYF.

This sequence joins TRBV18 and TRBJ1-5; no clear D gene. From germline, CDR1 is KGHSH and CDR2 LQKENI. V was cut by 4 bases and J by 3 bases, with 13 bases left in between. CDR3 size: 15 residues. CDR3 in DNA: TGTGCCAGCTCACTCCTTCAGGTATCCAATCAGCCCCAGCATTTT. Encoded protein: CASSLLQVSNQPQHF.

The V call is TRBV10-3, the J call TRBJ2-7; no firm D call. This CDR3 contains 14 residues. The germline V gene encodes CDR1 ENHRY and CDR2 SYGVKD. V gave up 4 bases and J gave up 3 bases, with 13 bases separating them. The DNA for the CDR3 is TGTGCCATCAGTGGAGCCGAGACGGGCTACGAGCAGTACTTC. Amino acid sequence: CAISGAETGYEQYF.

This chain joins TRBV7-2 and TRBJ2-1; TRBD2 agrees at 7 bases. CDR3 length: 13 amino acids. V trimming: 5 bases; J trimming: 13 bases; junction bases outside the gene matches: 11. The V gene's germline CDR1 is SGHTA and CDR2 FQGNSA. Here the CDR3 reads CASSPKERGSQFF. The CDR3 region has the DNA TGTGCCAGCAGCCCCAAGGAGCGGGGCTCCCAGTTCTTC.

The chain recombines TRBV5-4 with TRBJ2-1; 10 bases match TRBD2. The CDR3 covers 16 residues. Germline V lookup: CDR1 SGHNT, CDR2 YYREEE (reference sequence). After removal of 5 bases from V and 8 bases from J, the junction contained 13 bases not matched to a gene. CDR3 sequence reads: CASSSTGTSARDEQFF. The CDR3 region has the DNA TGTGCCAGCAGTTCCACCGGGACTAGCGCGCGAGATGAGCAGTTCTTC.

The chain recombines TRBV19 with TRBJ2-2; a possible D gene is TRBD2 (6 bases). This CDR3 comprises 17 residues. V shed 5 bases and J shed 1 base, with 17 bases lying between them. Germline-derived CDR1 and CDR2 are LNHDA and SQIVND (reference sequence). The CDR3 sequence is CASSSGGGRMNTGELFF. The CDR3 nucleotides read TGTGCCAGTAGTTCTGGTGGAGGGAGGATGAACACCGGGGAGCTGTTTTTT.

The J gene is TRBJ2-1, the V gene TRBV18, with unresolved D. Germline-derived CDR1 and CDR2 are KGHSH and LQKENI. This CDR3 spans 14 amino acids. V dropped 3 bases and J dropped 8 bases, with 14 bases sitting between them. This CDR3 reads CASSPRAGLDEQFF. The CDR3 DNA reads TGTGCCAGCTCACCTCGTGCAGGTCTGGATGAGCAGTTCTTC. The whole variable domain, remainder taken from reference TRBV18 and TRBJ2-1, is NAGVMQNPRHLVRRRGQEARLRCSPMKGHSHVYWYRQLPEEGLKFMVYLQKENIIDESGMPKERFSAEFPKEGPSILRIQQVVRGDSAAYFCASSPRAGLDEQFFGPGTRLTVL.

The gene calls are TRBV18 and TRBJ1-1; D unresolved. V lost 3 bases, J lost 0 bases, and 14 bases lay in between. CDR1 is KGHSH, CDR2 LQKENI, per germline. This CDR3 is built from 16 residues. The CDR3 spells CASSPLGGTVNTEAFF. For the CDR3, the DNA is TGTGCCAGCTCACCGTTGGGAGGAACCGTGAACACTGAAGCTTTCTTT.

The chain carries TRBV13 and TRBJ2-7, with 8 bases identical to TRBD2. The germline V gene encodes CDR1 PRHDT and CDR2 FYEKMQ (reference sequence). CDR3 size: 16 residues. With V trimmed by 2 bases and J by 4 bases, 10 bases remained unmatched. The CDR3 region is CASSLMWRGAPYEQYF. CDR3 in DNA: TGTGCCAGCAGCTTAATGTGGCGGGGGGCCCCTTACGAGCAGTACTTC.

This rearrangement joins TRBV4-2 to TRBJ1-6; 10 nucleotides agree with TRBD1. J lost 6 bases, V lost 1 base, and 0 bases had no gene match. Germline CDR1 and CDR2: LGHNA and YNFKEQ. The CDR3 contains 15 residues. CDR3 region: CASSQGDRGNSPLHF. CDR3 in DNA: TGTGCCAGCAGCCAAGGGGACAGGGGTAATTCACCCCTCCACTTT.

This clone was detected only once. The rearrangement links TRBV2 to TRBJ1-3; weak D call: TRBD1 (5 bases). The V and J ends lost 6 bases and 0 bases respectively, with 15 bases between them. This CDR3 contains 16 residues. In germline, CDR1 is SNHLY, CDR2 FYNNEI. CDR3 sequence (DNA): TGTGCCAGCAGACCAGGGTTTTTGGGCTCTGGAAACACCATATATTTT. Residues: CASRPGFLGSGNTIYF.

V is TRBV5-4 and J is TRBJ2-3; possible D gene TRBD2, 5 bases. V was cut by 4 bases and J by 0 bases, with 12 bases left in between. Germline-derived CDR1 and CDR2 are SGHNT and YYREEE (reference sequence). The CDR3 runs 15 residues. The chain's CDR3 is CASSPGLTSTDTQYF. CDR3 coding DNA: TGTGCCAGCAGCCCCGGACTGACTAGCACAGATACGCAGTATTTT.